This TCR beta chain was captured in a study of T cell repertoires in cytomegalovirus infection. Study-wide background: CMV epitopes that were recently identified and HLA-C-restricted were used alongside well-studied HLA-B-restricted ones. Both CMV infection and a matching HLA type were indicated by public TCR beta signatures. Study-level points and caveats: The ex vivo response showed dominance by HLA-C-restricted CMV-specific TCR beta clonotypes.

The sample holds many counts of this clonotype. No antigen is known for it. The length of the CDR3 is 16 residues. V shed 5 bases and J 3 bases; nucleotides not matched to a gene: 8. Germline assignment: CDR1 MNHEY and CDR2 SVGEGT. MiXCR, applied by TCRdb to the reads, yields one record per CDR3 protein. The table lists approximately 910,000 distinct CDR3 sequences, around 29% of them singletons. The sample here was cultured CD8+ T cells from PBMCs, taken from culture after CMV antigen stimulation. The genes are TRBV6-2 or TRBV6-3 and TRBJ2-1, with 9 bases fitting TRBD2. The source of this sequence is a human donor in good health (CMV status not recorded). Some clones in this sample may be carry-over from other donors' samples. This CDR3 reads CASSELAGGDYNEQFF. CDR3 nucleotides: TGTGCCAGCAGTGAACTGGCGGGGGGGGACTACAATGAGCAGTTCTTC.